This T cell receptor beta chain was captured in a study of blood T cells in healthy people across ages. Study-wide background: Capture by template switching was about one barcoded beta molecule per two T cells. General study points: Per million T cells, the diversity of TCR beta decreased roughly linearly as age advanced.

A remark on this clonotype: Its antigen is currently unknown.

Total RNA, at least 5 micrograms per sample, was extracted from PBMCs. This CDR3 spans 14 amino acids. Germline values: CDR1 KGHSH, CDR2 LQKENI. Trimming removed 9 bases from V and 0 bases from J; junction bases left unmatched: 3. Next came a second PCR, run for about 7 to 12 cycles, which used a sample-barcoded 5' primer along with a J-beta primer mix. A single record per CDR3 protein comes from TCRdb applying MiXCR to the 5' RACE reads. The sample shows 950,000 to 1,200,000 distinct CDR3 sequences, around two fifths of them seen only once. This receptor was identified in a young man in good health. The sample taken for sequencing was blood. V gene TRBV18 combines with J gene TRBJ2-1; 9 nucleotides match TRBD1. DNA for the CDR3: TGTGCCAGTGTGACAGGGGGCTCCTACAATGAGCAGTTCTTC. Its protein is CASVTGGSYNEQFF.